The 31 T cell receptor beta chains below all came from one sample that was sequenced in a study of cytomegalovirus exposure and HLA in healthy donors. With 60 Vbeta and 13 Jbeta primers, the PCR was carried out. The repertoire was sequenced with immunoSEQ multiplex PCR; TCRdb's copy has only in-frame clones and lacks some. The table shows 95,000 to 100,000 clones, with 60% to 75% occurring only once. Sequenced sample: PBMCs. Source of these receptors: a middle-aged woman in good health and CMV-seronegative.

The genes are TRBV2 and TRBJ2-6; D perhaps matches TRBD1 (6 bases). CDR3 length: 16 residues. The germline CDR1 and CDR2 sequences are SNHLY and FYNNEI. Trimming removed 6 bases from V and 1 base from J, with 13 bases in between. CDR3 nucleotide sequence: TGTGCCAGCAGCCGAGAGGGGGTGTCTGGGGCCAACGTCCTGACTTTC. Its translation: CASSREGVSGANVLTF. The full variable domain, in which reference TRBV2 and TRBJ2-6 provide the parts outside the CDR3, is EPEVTQTPSHQVTQMGQEVILRCVPISNHLYFYWYRQILGQKVEFLVSFYNNEISEKSEIFDDQFSVERPDGSNFTLKIRSTKLEDSAMYFCASSREGVSGANVLTFGAGSRLTVL.

V gene TRBV7-3 combines with J gene TRBJ1-1; D is ambiguous. CDR3 length: 16 residues. The V and J ends lost 1 base and 0 bases respectively, with 12 bases between them. In germline, CDR1 is SGHTA, CDR2 FQGTGA. In DNA, the CDR3 is TGTGCCAGCAGCTTAATTGGAGGAATTATGAACACTGAAGCTTTCTTT. Translation gives CASSLIGGIMNTEAFF.

V is TRBV30 and J is TRBJ2-2; 7 nucleotides line up with TRBD1. Germline V CDR1 and CDR2: GTSNPN, SVGIG (reference sequence). The ends lost 0 bases at V and 4 bases at J; junction bases unmatched: 5. The CDR3 covers 15 residues. CDR3 sequence reads: CAWSVLAGGTGELFF. The DNA for the CDR3 is TGTGCCTGGAGTGTTTTAGCAGGGGGCACCGGGGAGCTGTTTTTT.

The rearrangement joins TRBV29-1 to TRBJ2-3; 9 positions agree with TRBD1. The germline gives CDR1 SQVTM, CDR2 ANQGSEA. This CDR3 has 14 residues. After removal of 6 bases from V and 6 bases from J, the junction contained 10 bases not matched to a gene. This CDR3 reads CSVRTGVSSDTQYF. The CDR3 bases are TGCAGCGTGAGGACAGGGGTCAGCAGCGATACGCAGTATTTT.

V and J are TRBV6-5 and TRBJ2-7; 11 bases are shared with TRBD2. Trimming took 6 bases from V and 6 from J; bases not matched to a gene: 7. The CDR3 is made up of 14 amino acids. Germline assignment: CDR1 MNHEY and CDR2 SVGAGI. CDR3 amino acids: CASSTSGRKREQYF. CDR3 nucleotide sequence: TGTGCCAGCAGCACTAGCGGGAGAAAGCGCGAGCAGTACTTC.

This clone was observed a handful of times. The V gene is TRBV11-1, the J gene TRBJ1-1; D is undetermined. There are 14 residues in the CDR3. Germline V lookup: CDR1 SGHAT, CDR2 FQDESV (reference sequence). V was shortened by 6 bases and J by 1 base, with 12 bases between the two germline ends. The CDR3 coding sequence is TGTGCCAGCAGTACACCCATTGGGAACACTGAAGCTTTCTTT. It yields the protein CASSTPIGNTEAFF.

The rearrangement uses TRBV5-1 and TRBJ1-5; tentative D call: TRBD1 (5 bases). The CDR3 loop spans 15 amino acids. Germline loops: CDR1 SGHRS, CDR2 YFSETQ. The V gene lost 0 bases and the J gene lost 5 bases, with 12 bases spanning the gap. CDR3 region: CASSLVGAAHQPQHF. The CDR3 nucleotides are TGCGCCAGCAGCTTGGTAGGGGCGGCTCATCAGCCCCAGCATTTT.

The rearrangement joins TRBV7-3 to TRBJ2-6; tentative D call: TRBD1 (5 bases). The CDR3 extends over 15 amino acids. The ends were cut back, 5 bases at V and 2 bases at J, with 10 bases in the middle. The germline gives CDR1 SGHTA, CDR2 FQGTGA. The chain's CDR3 is CASSQGLPGANVLTF. The CDR3 DNA reads TGTGCCAGCAGCCAGGGTCTGCCTGGGGCCAACGTCCTGACTTTC.

Concerning this clone itself: The junction does not match germline at one end; this may be a read error. The rearrangement joins TRBV7-9 to TRBJ1-2; 7 bases map to TRBD1. Germline V CDR1 and CDR2: SEHNR, FQNEAQ (reference sequence). CDR3 length: 13 amino acids. As DNA, the CDR3 is TGTTCCAGCGATAGACAGGGTAACTATGGCTACACCTTC. This encodes CSSDRQGNYGYTF.

V and J are TRBV7-8 and TRBJ2-1, with TRBD1 identical over 8 bases. In germline, CDR1 is SGHVS, CDR2 FQNEAQ. Trimming at V came to 5 bases and at J to 5 bases, leaving 5 bases not matched to a gene. The CDR3 length is 14 residues. CDR3 sequence (DNA): TGTGCCAGCAGCCAGGGACAGGCCCACAATGAGCAGTTCTTC. Translating gives CASSQGQAHNEQFF.

Points on this clone: The junction shows a germline mismatch at one end, possibly a read error. The chain carries TRBV7-2 and TRBJ2-1; 10 bases fit TRBD2. The CDR3 totals 12 residues. Germline-derived CDR1 and CDR2 are SGHTA and FQGNSA. CDR3: CASSQAAGGHIF. CDR3 nucleotide sequence: TGTGCCAGCAGCCAGGCAGCGGGGGGGCATATCTTC.

The CDR3 protein is CASSLREEQYF. DNA for the CDR3: TGTGCCAGCAGCCTAAGGGAGGAGCAGTACTTC. The chain recombines TRBV7-9 with TRBJ2-7; maybe TRBD2 (5 bases). CDR3 length: 11 residues. The germline V gene encodes CDR1 SEHNR and CDR2 FQNEAQ (reference sequence). The V and J ends lost 5 bases and 7 bases respectively, with 9 bases between them.

V is TRBV28 and J is TRBJ2-1; 9 nucleotides agree with TRBD2. Per the germline V gene, CDR1 is MDHEN and CDR2 is SYDVKM. V trimming: 7 bases; J trimming: 7 bases; junction bases outside the gene matches: 11. The CDR3 totals 15 residues. The CDR3 here is CASKLSGGQQNEQFF. As DNA, the CDR3 is TGTGCCAGCAAACTTAGCGGGGGACAGCAGAATGAGCAGTTCTTC. The complete variable domain, with remaining parts taken from reference TRBV28 and TRBJ2-1, reads DVKVTQSSRYLVKRTGEKVFLECVQDMDHENMFWYRQDPGLGLRLIYFSYDVKMKEKGDIPEGYSVSREKKERFSLILESASTNQTSMYLCASKLSGGQQNEQFFGPGTRLTVL.

The chain couples TRBV6-4 to TRBJ1-6; 11 bases align to TRBD1. This CDR3 contains 15 residues. CDR1 is MRHNA and CDR2 is SNTAGT in the germline V gene. Germline trimming cut 2 bases from V and 9 bases from J; bases unmatched to any gene: 3. The DNA of the CDR3 is TGTGCCAGCAGTGACGGGACAGGGGGTTTTTCACCCCTCCACTTT. This codes for CASSDGTGGFSPLHF.

This sequence joins TRBV5-8 and TRBJ1-2; TRBD1 is a possible D gene (6 bases). V lost 0 bases and J lost 2, with 11 bases in between. Germline CDR1 reads SGHTS; CDR2 reads YDEGEE. This CDR3 region has 15 residues. The CDR3: CASSLVSGVNYGYTF. As DNA, the CDR3 is TGTGCCAGCAGCTTGGTTTCAGGGGTGAACTATGGCTACACCTTC.

Remarks on this clone: Different DNA sequences within this sample yield the same CDR3. This rearrangement joins TRBV27 to TRBJ1-1; D is unresolved. The CDR3 totals 13 residues. CDR1 is MNHEY and CDR2 is SMNVEV in the germline V gene (reference sequence). V was pared by 3 bases and J by 2 bases, with 7 bases between. CDR3 residues: CASSFTGNTEAFF. The CDR3 DNA follows: TGTGCCAGCAGTTTTACGGGTAACACTGAAGCTTTCTTT.

This clone was seen a handful of times. The rearrangement joins TRBV30 to TRBJ2-1, with 8 bases aligning to TRBD2. Trimming took 2 bases from V and 8 from J; bases not matched to a gene: 5. CDR1 and CDR2 from the germline V gene are GTSNPN and SVGIG (reference sequence). The CDR3 sequence is 13 residues long. CDR3 sequence reads: CAWSRTSSDEQFF. The CDR3 DNA sequence: TGTGCCTGGAGTCGGACTAGCAGCGATGAGCAGTTCTTC.

The chain carries TRBV12-1 and TRBJ2-1; TRBD2 was called by the table and not checked on the DNA. TRBV12-1 is given as a pseudogene. This CDR3 has 14 residues. CDR3 region: CASSSGLAPNEQFF. The CDR3 nucleotides are TGTGCCAGCAGCTCGGGACTAGCCCCCAATGAGCAGTTCTTC.

J is TRBJ1-1 and V is TRBV11-3, with TRBD1 matching 8 bases. The CDR3 totals 13 residues. Germline V gene data show CDR1 as SGHNT and CDR2 as YENEEA. J was trimmed by 5 bases and V by 5 bases; bases with no gene match: 4. The CDR3 sequence is CASSLRTGTEAFF. The CDR3 DNA follows: TGTGCCAGCAGCCTCCGGACAGGGACTGAAGCTTTCTTT.

This clone was seen only a few times. The gene calls are TRBV9 and TRBJ2-2, with TRBD1 identical over 8 bases. The junction had 5 bases not matched to a gene; V was cut back by 4 bases and J by 6 bases. CDR3 length equals 14 residues. In germline, CDR1 is SGDLS, CDR2 YYNGEE. CDR3 residues: CASSPRTGSGELFF. DNA for the CDR3: TGTGCCAGCAGCCCCCGGACAGGGTCCGGGGAGCTGTTTTTT.

The chain carries TRBV2 and TRBJ2-2; 11 bases line up with TRBD2. There are 17 residues in the CDR3. The V gene's germline CDR1 is SNHLY and CDR2 FYNNEI. Trimming at V came to 5 bases and at J to 4 bases, leaving 9 bases not matched to a gene. This CDR3 reads CASSPSGRIRSTGELFF. The CDR3 DNA follows: TGTGCCAGCAGTCCTAGCGGGAGGATCAGATCCACCGGGGAGCTGTTTTTT.

The chain joins TRBV27 to TRBJ1-2; D perhaps matches TRBD1 (5 bases). Per the germline V gene, CDR1 is MNHEY and CDR2 is SMNVEV (reference sequence). This CDR3 has 15 amino acids. The V end was cut by 6 bases, the J end by 2 bases, with 16 bases between. CDR3 DNA: TGTGCCAGCAGCCCCGCAGGAGGGGAAAACTATGGCTACACCTTC. Protein: CASSPAGGENYGYTF.

V gene TRBV7-9 combines with J gene TRBJ2-1; TRBD2 aligns across 12 bases. This CDR3 contains 14 residues. J gave up 7 bases and V 5 bases, and 3 bases lay outside the gene matches. From germline, CDR1 is SEHNR and CDR2 FQNEAQ (reference sequence). The CDR3 loop reads CASSLTSGGNEQFF. CDR3 bases: TGTGCCAGCAGCCTGACTAGCGGGGGAAATGAGCAGTTCTTC.

The chain recombines TRBV15 with TRBJ1-6, with a tentative D call TRBD1 (5 bases). The germline V gene has CDR1 LNHNV and CDR2 YYDKDF (reference sequence). V gave up 3 bases and J gave up 8 bases, with 23 bases separating them. The CDR3 contains 18 residues. The chain's CDR3 is CATSRKWTGTVWDSPLHF. In DNA form, the CDR3 reads TGTGCCACCAGCAGGAAATGGACCGGGACTGTGTGGGATTCACCCCTCCACTTT.

This clone was detected only a few times. The chain joins TRBV11-2 to TRBJ2-5; 10 nucleotides line up with TRBD2. J was trimmed by 2 bases and V by 2 bases; bases with no gene match: 2. Germline assignment: CDR1 SGHAT and CDR2 FQNNGV. This CDR3 contains 15 residues. This CDR3 reads CASSLLAGDQETQYF. Here the CDR3 DNA reads TGTGCCAGCAGCTTACTAGCGGGGGATCAAGAGACCCAGTACTTC.

This clone was counted only a few times. The V call is TRBV27, the J call TRBJ1-3; a weak D match, TRBD1 (5 bases). The V end lost 6 bases, the J end lost 1 base, and 7 bases lay between the germline ends. The length of the CDR3 is 13 residues. Germline V gene data show CDR1 as MNHEY and CDR2 as SMNVEV (reference sequence). Here the CDR3 reads CASSRASGNTIYF. The CDR3 DNA is TGTGCCAGCAGCAGGGCGTCTGGAAACACCATATATTTT.

This rearrangement joins TRBV27 to TRBJ2-7; the D gene is possibly TRBD1 (6 bases). The germline gives CDR1 MNHEY, CDR2 SMNVEV (reference sequence). The CDR3 is 13 residues long. Trimming removed 4 bases from V and 5 bases from J, with 12 bases in between. The CDR3 is CASSSYRVNEQYF. The CDR3 nucleotides read TGTGCCAGCAGTTCCTACAGGGTCAACGAGCAGTACTTC.

This chain joins TRBV6-6 and TRBJ1-1; 7 nucleotides align to TRBD1. The CDR3 is 14 amino acids. With 8 bases clipped from V and 3 bases from J, the junction kept 9 bases outside the gene matches. Germline lookup yields CDR1 MNHNY and CDR2 SVGAGI (reference sequence). The CDR3 sequence is CASPFCRGHTEAFF. CDR3 DNA: TGTGCCAGCCCCTTCTGTAGGGGGCACACTGAAGCTTTCTTT.

This clone showed up just a few times. The chain combines TRBV9 with TRBJ2-7; TRBD1 aligns across 12 bases. Germline V lookup: CDR1 SGDLS, CDR2 YYNGEE. The ends lost 1 base at V and 3 bases at J; junction bases unmatched: 5. CDR3 length equals 16 residues. DNA of the CDR3: TGTGCCAGCAGCGTATCGGGACAGGGGGCCATCTACGAGCAGTACTTC. Its protein product is CASSVSGQGAIYEQYF.

The gene calls are TRBV5-1 and TRBJ2-7; 14 nucleotides line up with TRBD2. Trimming removed 2 bases from V and 4 bases from J; junction bases left unmatched: 5. The CDR3 extends over 16 amino acids. The V gene's germline CDR1 is SGHRS and CDR2 YFSETQ. The CDR3 sequence is CASSFETSGRAYEQYF. As DNA, the CDR3 is TGCGCCAGCAGCTTCGAGACTAGCGGGAGGGCTTACGAGCAGTACTTC.

V gene TRBV5-1 combines with J gene TRBJ2-1; 11 positions match TRBD2. The length of the CDR3 is 14 residues. V lost 6 bases and J lost 10; bases outside the gene matches: 9. Germline-derived CDR1 and CDR2 are SGHRS and YFSETQ. CDR3 nucleotides: TGCGCCAGCACCACCGGAGCTAGCGGGGGGGAGCAGTTCTTC. Translating gives CASTTGASGGEQFF.